This T cell receptor beta chain came from a study of shared clonotypes between healthy human individuals. Donors, healthy HIV-negative adults, lacked recent acute infections or vaccinations. Sequencing was performed with immunoSEQ multiplex PCR; in TCRdb, only in-frame clones are kept and a portion is missing. The sample shows about 2.4 million clones, 90% to 95% of them seen only once. The CDR3 is made up of 16 amino acids. Germline assignment: CDR1 MDHEN and CDR2 SYDVKM. The ends lost 1 base at V and 5 bases at J; junction bases unmatched: 9. The source is a young man in good health. Some clones in this sample may be carry-over from other donors' samples. The sample was naive CD4+ T cells from PBMCs. As for subset: CD45RA+ positively selected. The chain has TRBV28 and TRBJ2-5; TRBD2 aligns across 8 bases. The CDR3 DNA reads TGTGCCAGCAGTTTATTCCGGGGGGGAGCCCGGGAGACCCAGTACTTC. Protein: CASSLFRGGARETQYF.